One and the same sample provided the 16 T cell receptor beta chains below, sequenced in a study of blood T cell repertoires in COVID-19. TCRdb keeps only in-frame clones here, not all; method: immunoSEQ multiplex PCR. Among some 200,000 clones listed, around four fifths were seen once. The specimen sequenced was peripheral blood. These receptors came from a man in his thirties or forties with active or convalescent COVID-19.

The chain links TRBV19 to TRBJ1-2; D call uncertain. The V gene lost 5 bases and the J gene lost 3 bases, with 10 bases spanning the gap. Germline lookup yields CDR1 LNHDA and CDR2 SQIVND (reference sequence). The CDR3 runs to 13 residues. The CDR3 DNA follows: TGTGCCAGTAGTCTCGGGATGGACTATGGCTACACCTTC. It specifies CASSLGMDYGYTF.

The gene calls are TRBV27 and TRBJ2-1; 9 bases line up with TRBD2. The V segment lost 5 bases and the J segment 6 bases; nucleotides outside the gene matches: 14. The CDR3 runs to 17 residues. Germline V CDR1 and CDR2: MNHEY, SMNVEV (reference sequence). The CDR3 spells CASSRSGAVAGANEQFF. DNA for the CDR3: TGTGCCAGCAGTCGATCCGGGGCAGTAGCGGGAGCCAATGAGCAGTTCTTC.

The rearrangement joins TRBV7-2 to TRBJ2-5; 9 nucleotides line up with TRBD2. Trimming removed 1 base from V and 5 bases from J; junction bases left unmatched: 11. The CDR3 is made up of 17 amino acids. In germline, CDR1 is SGHTA, CDR2 FQGNSA. CDR3 region: CASSLDSGRSIRETQYF. CDR3 nucleotides: TGTGCCAGCAGCTTAGATAGCGGGAGAAGTATAAGGGAGACCCAGTACTTC.

This clone came up once. The rearrangement links TRBV5-4 to TRBJ2-1, with a tentative D call TRBD2 (6 bases). Trimming pared 2 bases from V and 2 bases from J, leaving 11 bases between. Per the germline V gene, CDR1 is SGHNT and CDR2 is YYREEE (reference sequence). The CDR3 totals 15 residues. The CDR3 region is CASSFAGGPYNEQFF. CDR3 coding DNA: TGTGCCAGCAGCTTCGCCGGAGGGCCCTACAATGAGCAGTTCTTC.

This chain uses TRBV18 with TRBJ1-2; 8 bases map to TRBD1. This CDR3 is built from 12 residues. Germline CDR1 and CDR2: KGHSH and LQKENI. The V gene end was trimmed by 3 bases and the J gene end by 8 bases; junction bases not matched to a gene: 2. The CDR3 protein is CASSPDRVGYTF. Written as DNA, the CDR3 is TGTGCCAGCTCACCGGACAGGGTGGGCTACACCTTC.

This clone has only a few counts. The chain employs TRBV28 and TRBJ2-7; D is possibly TRBD2 (6 bases). The germline V gene encodes CDR1 MDHEN and CDR2 SYDVKM. The V and J ends lost 3 bases and 2 bases respectively, with 11 bases between them. This CDR3 is built from 14 residues. The CDR3 region has the DNA TGTGCCAGCAGTTTCCCGGGGGTACCCTACGAGCAGTACGTC. Its protein is CASSFPGVPYEQYV.

V gene TRBV9 combines with J gene TRBJ2-1; D is possibly TRBD2 (5 bases). The CDR3 has 14 residues. The germline gives CDR1 SGDLS, CDR2 YYNGEE. V was trimmed by 5 bases and J by 8 bases, leaving 17 bases between them. The CDR3 loop is CASSYEGVSDEQFF. CDR3 DNA: TGTGCCAGCAGTTACGAGGGAGTCTCCGATGAGCAGTTCTTC.

This clone was recorded only once. The chain recombines TRBV6-5 with TRBJ1-3; D is uncertain. Germline V gene lookup returns CDR1 MNHEY and CDR2 SVGAGI. The ends were cut back, 6 bases at V and 0 bases at J, with 9 bases in the middle. The CDR3 spans 14 residues. CDR3 sequence: CASSPGFSGNTIYF. The CDR3 nucleotides are TGTGCCAGCAGCCCCGGGTTCTCTGGAAACACCATATATTTT.

The chain employs TRBV18 and TRBJ2-7; TRBD2 matches 14 bases. This CDR3 contains 16 residues. V gave up 6 bases and J gave up 4 bases; unmatched junction bases: 8. Germline V gene sequence: CDR1 KGHSH, CDR2 LQKENI. This chain's CDR3 is CASSQPGTSGSYEQYF. The CDR3, as DNA: TGTGCCAGCTCGCAACCCGGGACTAGCGGGAGTTACGAGCAGTACTTC.

The chain employs TRBV5-1 and TRBJ1-2; no definite D call. Germline lookup yields CDR1 SGHRS and CDR2 YFSETQ. V was shortened by 2 bases and J by 4 bases, with 9 bases between the two germline ends. The CDR3 covers 13 residues. CDR3 in amino acids: CASSFPTGYGYTF. Here the CDR3 DNA reads TGCGCCAGCAGCTTCCCGACTGGCTATGGCTACACCTTC.

CDR3 loop: CASSDAGTISGNTIYF. The CDR3 nucleotides read TGTGCCAGCAGTGACGCAGGAACGATCTCTGGAAACACCATATATTTT. This chain uses TRBV2 with TRBJ1-3; no clear D gene. Looked up from germline, CDR1 is SNHLY and CDR2 is FYNNEI. V was trimmed by 3 bases and J by 0 bases, leaving 12 bases between them. CDR3 size: 16 residues. The complete variable domain, with remaining parts taken from reference TRBV2 and TRBJ1-3, reads EPEVTQTPSHQVTQMGQEVILRCVPISNHLYFYWYRQILGQKVEFLVSFYNNEISEKSEIFDDQFSVERPDGSNFTLKIRSTKLEDSAMYFCASSDAGTISGNTIYFGEGSWLTVV.

The rearrangement joins TRBV9 to TRBJ2-2; D might be TRBD1 (5 bases). CDR1 is SGDLS and CDR2 is YYNGEE in the germline V gene. The CDR3 runs 13 residues. V gave up 6 bases and J gave up 2 bases, with 8 bases separating them. CDR3 nucleotides: TGTGCCAGCACCGACAGTAACACCGGGGAGCTGTTTTTT. This encodes CASTDSNTGELFF. The full variable domain, completed using reference TRBV9 and TRBJ2-2, is DSGVTQTPKHLITATGQRVTLRCSPRSGDLSVYWYQQSLDQGLQFLIQYYNGEERAKGNILERFSAQQFPDLHSELNLSSLELGDSALYFCASTDSNTGELFFGEGSRLTVL.

This CDR3 is CASSYSMDRGSYF. CDR3 sequence (DNA): TGTGCCAGCAGTTACTCTATGGACAGGGGGTCCTACTTC. The V gene is TRBV6-5, the J gene TRBJ2-5, with 10 bases matching TRBD1. The V gene end was trimmed by 0 bases and the J gene end by 14 bases; junction bases not matched to a gene: 6. There are 13 residues in the CDR3. CDR1 is MNHEY and CDR2 is SVGAGI in the germline V gene.

The V gene is TRBV27, the J gene TRBJ2-1; the match to TRBD2 covers 7 bases. The CDR3 length is 17 residues. CDR1 and CDR2 (germline): MNHEY, SMNVEV (reference sequence). The V segment lost 3 bases and the J segment 8 bases; nucleotides outside the gene matches: 16. The CDR3 coding sequence is TGTGCCAGCAGTTTCCGTAACAGCGGGACTGTGCCCGATGAGCAGTTCTTC. Protein: CASSFRNSGTVPDEQFF.

This clone was detected only a few times. V gene TRBV7-2 combines with J gene TRBJ1-1; D is possibly TRBD1 (5 bases). V was trimmed by 1 base and J by 4 bases, leaving 13 bases between them. Germline lookup yields CDR1 SGHTA and CDR2 FQGNSA. The CDR3 consists of 15 residues. For the CDR3, the DNA is TGTGCCAGCAGCTTAGGACTGGGAAGGGGCACTGAAGCTTTCTTT. It specifies CASSLGLGRGTEAFF.

The chain is built from TRBV6-5 and TRBJ1-1, with D maybe TRBD1 (5 bases). The germline V and J ends were trimmed by 3 bases and 5 bases, with 13 bases remaining between them. The CDR3 contains 14 residues. Germline CDR1 is MNHEY and CDR2 is SVGAGI. The CDR3 DNA follows: TGTGCCAGCAGTTATACAAAGGGGCGTACTGAAGCTTTCTTT. It translates to CASSYTKGRTEAFF.